These T cell receptor beta chains were read from a single sample in a study of T cell responses to AZD1222 COVID-19 vaccine. Repertoires were generated with immunoSEQ multiplex PCR, while TCRdb's copy carries only in-frame clones and drops some. The sample lists more than 150,000 clones; 70% to 90% were seen once. The sample consisted of peripheral blood, taken on day 0 of AZD1222 vaccination. These receptors came from an adult in good health. Each CDR3 is given with its conserved first and last residue. The D gene is left open where the match is weak. Where a row states a size, it is once, few, many or the class of an expanded clone; other rows omit it.

D gene	V gene	J gene	clone size	CDR3 DNA	CDR3 protein
-	TRBV6-2/TRBV6-3	TRBJ2-7	few	TGTGCCAGCAGTTCCCTCTACGAGCAGTACTTC	CASSSLYEQYF
-	TRBV10-3	TRBJ2-7	few	TGTGCCATCAGTACAGCTTCCTACGAGCAGTACTTC	CAISTASYEQYF
-	TRBV5-1	TRBJ2-5	few	TGCGCCAGCAGCAGGACAACACAAGAGACCCAGTACTTC	CASSRTTQETQYF
-	TRBV3-1/TRBV3-2	TRBJ2-5	-	TGTGCCAGCAGCCAAGAAGATTGGGGGATGCGGGAGACCCAGTACTTC	CASSQEDWGMRETQYF
TRBD1	TRBV6-5	TRBJ2-7	few	TGTGCCAGCAGTTATTCGATGACAGGGTTATACGAGCAGTACTTC	CASSYSMTGLYEQYF
-	TRBV30	TRBJ1-3	-	TGTGCCTGGAGTTCAGGGGCTAGAAACACCATATATTTT	CAWSSGARNTIYF
-	TRBV4-1	TRBJ1-4	-	TGCGCCAGCACCCTAGGAAGAGGAGAAAAACTGTTTTTT	CASTLGRGEKLFF
-	TRBV6-5	TRBJ2-4	-	TGTGCCAGCGGCGAGGGTGAACTAGCCAAAAACATTCAGTACTTC	CASGEGELAKNIQYF
-	TRBV7-2	TRBJ2-4	-	TGTGCCAGCAGCTTCCATGACATTCAGTACTTC	CASSFHDIQYF
-	TRBV7-2	TRBJ1-5	-	TGTGCCAGCAGCCCCATATATGGTCAGCCCCAGCATTTT	CASSPIYGQPQHF
TRBD1	TRBV5-5	TRBJ1-4	-	TGTGCCAGCAGCGGGGAACCGGGACAGGGGGCTTGGGGTGAAAAACTGTTTTTT	CASSGEPGQGAWGEKLFF
-	TRBV5-1	TRBJ1-2	-	TGCGCCAGCAGCTTGGGTCAGGACAGCTACACCTTC	CASSLGQDSYTF
TRBD2	TRBV10-3	TRBJ2-3	-	TGTGCCATCAGTGAGTCGAAGGCTAGCGGGGGCACAGATACGCAGTATTTT	CAISESKASGGTDTQYF
-	TRBV28	TRBJ1-5	-	TGTGCCAGCACTATAAGGGGGGTTTTTAGCAATCAGCCCCAGCATTTT	CASTIRGVFSNQPQHF
-	TRBV4-1	TRBJ2-5	-	TGCGCCAGCAGCCAAGAAGGGCCGGACTCCCCGTACCAAGAGACCCAGTACTTC	CASSQEGPDSPYQETQYF
-	TRBV24-1	TRBJ2-5	-	TGTGCCACCAGTGCCGGAGAGACCCAGTACTTC	CATSAGETQYF
-	TRBV6-2/TRBV6-3	TRBJ2-7	once	TGTGCCAGCAGTTACGTGGCGGAGGCAAGGTACGAGCAGTACTTC	CASSYVAEARYEQYF
-	TRBV3-1/TRBV3-2	TRBJ1-2	-	TGTGCCAGCAGCCAAGCCAATCGGGCCGGCCCCTATGGCTACACCTTC	CASSQANRAGPYGYTF
-	TRBV28	TRBJ1-3	-	TGTGCCAGCAGTTTAAGTCTGGCAGGGCGATCTGGAAACACCATATATTTT	CASSLSLAGRSGNTIYF
TRBD2	TRBV6-5	TRBJ2-1	-	TGTGCCAGCAGTTACTCCCAGGGACTAGGCAATGAGCAGTTCTTC	CASSYSQGLGNEQFF
TRBD1	TRBV5-1	TRBJ1-3	-	TGCGCCAGCAGCCCTAACAGACAGGGGGGAAACACCATATATTTT	CASSPNRQGGNTIYF
-	TRBV7-8	TRBJ2-2	-	TGTGCCAGCAGCTTAGTTTTAGACACCGGGGAGCTGTTTTTT	CASSLVLDTGELFF
-	TRBV18	TRBJ2-7	-	TGTGCCAGCTCAGGGCAGGGGGGCGAGCAGTACTTC	CASSGQGGEQYF
-	TRBV28	TRBJ1-5	-	TGTGCCAGCAGTTTAAGCCGGAGCAATCAGCCCCAGCATTTT	CASSLSRSNQPQHF
-	TRBV11-2	TRBJ1-3	-	TGTGCCAGCAGCTTTATGACAGACCCACTTGGAAACACCATATATTTT	CASSFMTDPLGNTIYF
TRBD2	TRBV5-1	TRBJ2-2	-	TGCGCCAGCAGCTTCTCGACTAGCGGGGGAGTCGGGGAGCTGTTTTTT	CASSFSTSGGVGELFF
TRBD1	TRBV6-6	TRBJ1-3	-	TGTGCCAGCTGGGACAGGGTGGGAAACACCATATATTTT	CASWDRVGNTIYF
TRBD1	TRBV18	TRBJ2-2	-	TGTGCCAGCCGCGGACAGGTCACTACCGGGGAGCTGTTTTTT	CASRGQVTTGELFF
-	TRBV5-4	TRBJ2-5	-	TGTGCCAGCAGGAATAGCCTGGGGGGGCGAAAGACCCAGTACTTC	CASRNSLGGRKTQYF
TRBD1	TRBV7-2	TRBJ1-5	few	TGTGCCAGCAGTTCCAGGGGGGGCAATCAGCCCCAGCATTTT	CASSSRGGNQPQHF
TRBD1	TRBV2	TRBJ2-2	-	TGTGCCAGCAGTGCAATAGGACAGGGGGCGTTTTTCACCGGGGAGCTGTTTTTT	CASSAIGQGAFFTGELFF
-	TRBV24-1	TRBJ1-1	few	TGTGCCACCAGTGCCGGGACACTTAGGGCCACTGAAGCTTTCTTT	CATSAGTLRATEAFF
-	TRBV5-1	TRBJ1-2	once	TGCGCCAGCACCCCCAACGGGGTATGGGGCTACACCTTC	CASTPNGVWGYTF
-	TRBV23-1	TRBJ2-2	once	TGCGCCAGCATTTCCCTACCGACAGGCGTTACCGGGGAGCTGTTTTTT	CASISLPTGVTGELFF
-	TRBV25-1	TRBJ2-7	few	TGTGCCAGCAGTGTTAGCCCCGTCGAGCAGTACTTC	CASSVSPVEQYF
-	TRBV19	TRBJ1-5	few	TGTGCCAGTAGTATCTGGGGGGCGGAAGGCAATCAGCCCCAGCATTTT	CASSIWGAEGNQPQHF
-	TRBV7-2	TRBJ2-3	-	TGTGCCAGCAGGCGGCTAGATACGCAGTATTTT	CASRRLDTQYF
TRBD1	TRBV2	TRBJ1-1	once	TGTGCCAGCACCAAAGGGGGGACAGGGGGGACTGAAGCTTTCTTT	CASTKGGTGGTEAFF
TRBD1	TRBV10-3	TRBJ1-3	-	TGTGCCATCAGTGATTGGACAGGGGCTGGAAACACCATATATTTT	CAISDWTGAGNTIYF
-	TRBV6-2/TRBV6-3	TRBJ2-3	-	TGTGCCAGCAGTACCACAGATACGCAGTATTTT	CASSTTDTQYF
-	TRBV7-3	TRBJ2-5	-	TGTGCCAGCAGCCGTGGACTACCCCAAGAGACCCAGTACTTC	CASSRGLPQETQYF
-	TRBV4-3	TRBJ1-2	-	TGCGCCAGCAGCCAAGATTTCGGGATGTCCGGCTACACCTTC	CASSQDFGMSGYTF
-	TRBV5-6	TRBJ1-5	-	TGTGCCAGCAGCTCTGGCCCTAAGGGGGACCAGCCCCAGCATTTT	CASSSGPKGDQPQHF
TRBD2	TRBV4-1	TRBJ2-3	once	TGCGCCAGCAGACAGGGACTAGCGCTCACAGATACGCAGTATTTT	CASRQGLALTDTQYF
-	TRBV28	TRBJ2-2	-	TGTGCCAGCGCAGGCCACACCGGGGAGCTGTTTTTT	CASAGHTGELFF
-	TRBV4-1	TRBJ2-7	-	TGCGCCAGCAGCCAAGATCGGGCGGGGCCCTACGAGCAGTACTTC	CASSQDRAGPYEQYF
-	TRBV5-1	TRBJ2-1	once	TGCGCCAGCAGCTTGGGCGGGCAAAAGAACAATGAGCAGTTCTTC	CASSLGGQKNNEQFF
-	TRBV5-4	TRBJ1-2	-	TGTGCCAGCAGCCCGAGGGAGTTCTATGGCTACACCTTC	CASSPREFYGYTF
-	TRBV4-2	TRBJ2-5	-	TGTGCCAGCAGCCAAGATTGGTTACAAGAGACCCAGTACTTC	CASSQDWLQETQYF
-	TRBV6-4	TRBJ1-6	-	TGTGCCAGCAGTGCAAGAAGCTCCTATAATTCACCCCTCCACTTT	CASSARSSYNSPLHF
-	TRBV29-1	TRBJ2-7	-	TGCAGCGTTGAAGGGGGGCAGGACACCTACGAGCAGTACTTC	CSVEGGQDTYEQYF
-	TRBV5-1	TRBJ2-5	-	TGCGCCAGCAGCTTTGGGACCCGCCGACAAGAGACCCAGTACTTC	CASSFGTRRQETQYF
TRBD1	TRBV30	TRBJ1-5	-	TGTGCCTGGAAACAGGGGGAGAATCAGCCCCAGCATTTT	CAWKQGENQPQHF
TRBD1	TRBV18	TRBJ2-6	-	TGTGCCAGCTCACGACTAAACCTGATCGGGACAGGCTTCGAGCCTGGGGCCAACGTCCTGACTTTC	CASSRLNLIGTGFEPGANVLTF
TRBD2	TRBV2	TRBJ2-7	-	TGTGCCAGCGCGGGGCGGGGGGACACATCCTACGAGCAGTACTTC	CASAGRGDTSYEQYF
-	TRBV14	TRBJ2-2	once	TGTGCCAGCAGCCGCGGGGGCCTAAACACCGGGGAGCTGTTTTTT	CASSRGGLNTGELFF
-	TRBV30	TRBJ1-1	-	TGTGCCTGGTCCAGGTCCGGGTTTCTTGAAGCTTTCTTT	CAWSRSGFLEAFF
TRBD1	TRBV9	TRBJ1-6	-	TGTGCCAGCAGCCCCGAGGGGGCACACTCACCCCTCCACTTT	CASSPEGAHSPLHF
-	TRBV19	TRBJ1-6	-	TGTGCCAGCGGTGGGACGGGCCGGGGTTCACCCCTCCACTTT	CASGGTGRGSPLHF